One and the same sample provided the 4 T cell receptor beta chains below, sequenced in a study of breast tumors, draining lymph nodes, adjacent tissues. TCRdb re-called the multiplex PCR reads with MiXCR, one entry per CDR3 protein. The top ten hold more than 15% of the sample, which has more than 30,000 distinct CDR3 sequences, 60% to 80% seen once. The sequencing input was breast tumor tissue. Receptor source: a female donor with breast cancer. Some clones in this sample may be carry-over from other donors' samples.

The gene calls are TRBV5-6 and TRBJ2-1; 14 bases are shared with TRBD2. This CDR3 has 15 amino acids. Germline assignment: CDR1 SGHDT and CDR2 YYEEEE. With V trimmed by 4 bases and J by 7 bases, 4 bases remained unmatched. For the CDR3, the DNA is TGTGCCAGCAGCACGAGGACTAGCGGGAGGAATGAGCAGTTCTTC. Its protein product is CASSTRTSGRNEQFF.

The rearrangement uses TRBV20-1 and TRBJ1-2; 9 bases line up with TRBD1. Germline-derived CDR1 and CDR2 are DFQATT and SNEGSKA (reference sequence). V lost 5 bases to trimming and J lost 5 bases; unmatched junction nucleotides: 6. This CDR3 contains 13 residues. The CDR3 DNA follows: TGCAGTGCTGACAGGGGGTGGAGGTATGGCTACACCTTC. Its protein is CSADRGWRYGYTF.

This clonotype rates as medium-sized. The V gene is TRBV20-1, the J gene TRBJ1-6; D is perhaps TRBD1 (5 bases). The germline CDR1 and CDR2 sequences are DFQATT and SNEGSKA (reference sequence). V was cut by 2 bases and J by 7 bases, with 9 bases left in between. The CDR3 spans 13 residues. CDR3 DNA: TGCAGTGCTAGACTTGCAGGGAATTCACCCCTCCACTTT. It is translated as CSARLAGNSPLHF.

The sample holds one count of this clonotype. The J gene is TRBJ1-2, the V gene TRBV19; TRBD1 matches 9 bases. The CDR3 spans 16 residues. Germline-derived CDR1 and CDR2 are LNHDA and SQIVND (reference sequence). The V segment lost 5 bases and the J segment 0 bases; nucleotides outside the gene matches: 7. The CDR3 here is CASSSPGQGPNYGYTF. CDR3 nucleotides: TGTGCCAGTAGTTCTCCGGGACAGGGACCTAACTATGGCTACACCTTC.